The T cell receptor (beta chain) described here comes from a study of CD4 T cells in relation to SARS-CoV-2 and coronaviruses. Points from the study as a whole: According to naive versus memory sequencing, detected responses are memory recall, not newly primed. SARS-CoV-2-driven expansion was significantly weaker in crossreactive than monoreactive clones.

The protocol was immunoSEQ multiplex PCR, while the TCRdb copy is restricted to in-frame clones and leaves out a portion. The sample consists of about 59,000 clones, roughly 90% of them appearing once. On this clone: Its antigen is not known.

CD4+ T cells from unexposed donors were obtained before the COVID-19 pandemic (2011-2018). With 3 bases removed from V and 3 bases from J, the gap between germline ends came to 10 bases. CDR3 length: 14 amino acids. CDR1 SGHVS and CDR2 FQNEAQ come from the germline V gene. This clonotype was sampled from a human donor in good health. The source material was memory CD4+ T cells from PBMCs. The chain has TRBV7-8 and TRBJ2-3; D remains ambiguous. This chain's CDR3 is CASSFGLVTDTQYF. The CDR3 DNA is TGTGCCAGCAGCTTTGGTTTGGTGACAGATACGCAGTATTTT. The complete variable domain, with remaining parts taken from reference TRBV7-8 and TRBJ2-3, reads GAGVSQSPRYKVAKRGQDVALRCDPISGHVSLFWYQQALGQGPEFLTYFQNEAQLDKSGLPSDRFFAERPEGSVSTLKIQRTQQEDSAVYLCASSFGLVTDTQYFGPGTRLTVL.